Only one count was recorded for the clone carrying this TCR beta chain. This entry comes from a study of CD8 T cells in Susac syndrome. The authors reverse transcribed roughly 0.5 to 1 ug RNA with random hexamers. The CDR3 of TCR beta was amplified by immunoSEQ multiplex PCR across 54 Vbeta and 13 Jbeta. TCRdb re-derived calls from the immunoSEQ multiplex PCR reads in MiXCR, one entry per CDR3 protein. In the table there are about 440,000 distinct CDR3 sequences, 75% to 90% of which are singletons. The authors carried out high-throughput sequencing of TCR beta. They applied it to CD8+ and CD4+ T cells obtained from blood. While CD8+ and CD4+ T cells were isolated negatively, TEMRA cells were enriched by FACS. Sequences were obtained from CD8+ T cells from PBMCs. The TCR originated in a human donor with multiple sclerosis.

CDR3 region: CSAYGETGISYEQYF. The CDR3 DNA sequence: TGCAGCGCCTATGGGGAGACAGGCATCTCCTACGAGCAGTACTTC. This chain links TRBV29-1 with TRBJ2-7; TRBD1 might be the D (6 bases). CDR3 length: 15 amino acids. Germline V CDR1 and CDR2: SQVTM, ANQGSEA. V lost 7 bases to trimming and J lost 0 bases, with 19 bases between them.